The 32 T cell receptor beta chains listed next were all sequenced from one sample in a study of blood T cell repertoires in COVID-19. TCRdb's table, derived via immunoSEQ multiplex PCR, lists solely in-frame clones and lacks some. The sample yields roughly 200,000 clones, 80% to 90% seen once. Sequencing was carried out using PBMCs or T cells enriched from blood (not recorded which). These TCRs come from a man aged 25 to 45 who had recovered from COVID-19.

This chain joins TRBV9 and TRBJ1-1; the D is unclear. CDR3 size: 13 residues. Germline V CDR1 and CDR2: SGDLS, YYNGEE. V dropped 3 bases and J dropped 0 bases, with 6 bases sitting between them. CDR3 DNA: TGTGCCAGCAGCGCACAGATGAACACTGAAGCTTTCTTT. Amino acids: CASSAQMNTEAFF.

V and J are TRBV5-1 and TRBJ2-7; 12 bases line up with TRBD1. Per the germline V gene, CDR1 is SGHRS and CDR2 is YFSETQ. The V gene end was trimmed by 5 bases and the J gene end by 5 bases; junction bases not matched to a gene: 5. This CDR3 has 14 residues. The CDR3 protein is CASSSGTGGHEQYF. Here the CDR3 DNA reads TGCGCCAGCAGTTCCGGGACAGGGGGCCACGAGCAGTACTTC.

This clone has a single count. The chain links TRBV29-1 to TRBJ2-1; 12 bases match TRBD2. Germline V gene data show CDR1 as SQVTM and CDR2 as ANQGSEA. Unmatched junction bases numbered 3, after V lost 3 bases and J lost 6 bases. The CDR3 contains 14 residues. The DNA for the CDR3 is TGCAGCGTTGACGGACTAGCGGGGCCCAATGAGCAGTTCTTC. It translates to CSVDGLAGPNEQFF.

The chain carries TRBV28 and TRBJ1-5; weak D call: TRBD1 (6 bases). V was shortened by 2 bases and J by 6 bases, with 14 bases between the two germline ends. CDR1 is MDHEN, CDR2 SYDVKM, per germline. The CDR3 consists of 15 residues. CDR3 DNA sequence: TGTGCCAGCAGTTTAAGACAGGAGGCATTTCAGCCCCAGCATTTT. Its protein is CASSLRQEAFQPQHF.

The V call is TRBV14, the J call TRBJ2-3; D is perhaps TRBD2 (6 bases). Germline CDR1 and CDR2: SGHDN and FVKESK. This CDR3 has 17 amino acids. Deletions cut 0 bases from V and 6 bases from J, with 19 bases between. CDR3 amino acids: CASSQDRDFTPADTQYF. CDR3 coding DNA: TGTGCCAGCAGCCAAGATAGGGACTTCACGCCTGCGGATACGCAGTATTTT.

J is TRBJ2-1 and V is TRBV12-3 or TRBV12-4; D is uncertain. CDR3 length: 13 residues. V dropped 9 bases and J dropped 1 base, with 10 bases sitting between them. The CDR3 DNA follows: TGTGCCAGTAACCGGGTGTCCTACAATGAGCAGTTCTTC. It yields the protein CASNRVSYNEQFF.

The chain carries TRBV6-5 and TRBJ1-4; D not certain. Germline CDR1 reads MNHEY; CDR2 reads SVGAGI. The CDR3 covers 13 residues. V was clipped by 8 bases and J by 3 bases, with 10 bases between them. CDR3 sequence reads: CASSSQANEKLFF. Here the CDR3 DNA reads TGTGCCAGCTCCTCGCAGGCTAATGAAAAACTGTTTTTT.

The chain employs TRBV5-6 and TRBJ1-5, with 7 bases matching TRBD1. The CDR3 contains 15 residues. Germline CDR1 and CDR2: SGHDT and YYEEEE. V dropped 4 bases and J dropped 1; count of bases not matched to a gene: 5. CDR3 nucleotides: TGTGCCAGCAGCCTAGGGACAGCAAGCAATCAGCCCCAGCATTTT. This encodes CASSLGTASNQPQHF.

This clone was seen only a few times. V gene TRBV28 combines with J gene TRBJ1-2; 8 positions agree with TRBD1. CDR1 is MDHEN, CDR2 SYDVKM, per germline. The J segment lost 4 bases and the V segment lost 8 bases, leaving 9 bases of the junction unmatched. This CDR3 spans 14 amino acids. CDR3 in amino acids: CASSPGQAVYGYTF. DNA of the CDR3: TGTGCCAGCTCGCCGGGACAGGCCGTCTATGGCTACACCTTC.

The V gene is TRBV30, the J gene TRBJ2-5; TRBD1 agrees at 12 bases. Germline V gene data show CDR1 as GTSNPN and CDR2 as SVGIG (reference sequence). Unmatched junction bases numbered 7, after V lost 4 bases and J lost 4 bases. The CDR3 sequence is 15 residues long. CDR3 region: CAWKGDRGPLETQYF. CDR3 coding DNA: TGTGCCTGGAAGGGGGACAGGGGGCCGTTAGAGACCCAGTACTTC.

The chain recombines TRBV7-2 with TRBJ2-5; TRBD1 might be the D (6 bases). Trimming took off 1 base at V and 5 bases at J, with 11 bases between the two ends. CDR3 size: 14 residues. Germline V lookup: CDR1 SGHTA, CDR2 FQGNSA. The CDR3 nucleotides read TGTGCCAGCAGCTTAGAGTGGGGGCTGGAGACCCAGTACTTC. This translates into CASSLEWGLETQYF. The full variable domain, its missing parts supplied by reference TRBV7-2 and TRBJ2-5, is GAGVSQSPSNKVTEKGKDVELRCDPISGHTALYWYRQSLGQGLEFLIYFQGNSAPDKSGLPSDRFSAERTGGSVSTLTIQRTQQEDSAVYLCASSLEWGLETQYFGPGTRLLVL.

The V and J genes are TRBV7-2 and TRBJ2-7, with 8 bases matching TRBD2. There are 15 residues in the CDR3. CDR1 and CDR2 (germline): SGHTA, FQGNSA. Germline trimming cut 5 bases from V and 1 base from J; bases unmatched to any gene: 7. The CDR3, as DNA: TGTGCCAGCAGCCCGCGGGGGGCGTCTTCCTACGAGCAGTACTTC. It specifies CASSPRGASSYEQYF. The whole variable domain, remainder taken from reference TRBV7-2 and TRBJ2-7, is GAGVSQSPSNKVTEKGKDVELRCDPISGHTALYWYRQSLGQGLEFLIYFQGNSAPDKSGLPSDRFSAERTGGSVSTLTIQRTQQEDSAVYLCASSPRGASSYEQYFGPGTRLTVT.

V and J are TRBV5-1 and TRBJ2-1; weak D call: TRBD2 (7 bases). This CDR3 is 15 amino acids long. Germline V gives CDR1 SGHRS, CDR2 YFSETQ. Deletions cut 4 bases from V and 8 bases from J, with 19 bases between. The CDR3 bases are TGCGCCAGCAGCCCGCGGGGGCCTGAAGGGCATGAGCAGTTCTTC. It specifies CASSPRGPEGHEQFF.

In this sample, this clone turned up a few times. V usage is TRBV9 and J usage is TRBJ2-3; D is possibly TRBD2 (5 bases). The V gene's germline CDR1 is SGDLS and CDR2 YYNGEE. V was pared by 3 bases and J by 1 base, with 18 bases between. This CDR3 region has 17 residues. The CDR3 loop reads CASSGGLYHTGTDTQYF. The CDR3 nucleotides are TGTGCCAGCAGCGGCGGACTTTACCATACCGGCACAGATACGCAGTATTTT. Full variable domain (missing parts from reference TRBV9 and TRBJ2-3): DSGVTQTPKHLITATGQRVTLRCSPRSGDLSVYWYQQSLDQGLQFLIQYYNGEERAKGNILERFSAQQFPDLHSELNLSSLELGDSALYFCASSGGLYHTGTDTQYFGPGTRLTVL.

The CDR3 sequence is CASRAGTAVSYEQYF. CDR3 coding DNA: TGTGCCAGCAGAGCCGGGACAGCAGTATCCTACGAGCAGTACTTC. V and J are TRBV7-8 and TRBJ2-7; 7 bases line up with TRBD1. CDR1 and CDR2 from the germline V gene are SGHVS and FQNEAQ. With 6 bases clipped from V and 1 base from J, the junction kept 9 bases outside the gene matches. The CDR3 loop spans 15 amino acids.

In DNA form, the CDR3 reads TGTGCCAGCAGCTTAGGAGCGGGGGGGCGCAATGAGCAGTTCTTC. Amino acid sequence: CASSLGAGGRNEQFF. The rearrangement links TRBV11-2 to TRBJ2-1; 10 bases align to TRBD2. The CDR3 contains 15 residues. V shed 1 base and J 6 bases; nucleotides not matched to a gene: 3. Germline assignment: CDR1 SGHAT and CDR2 FQNNGV.

V gene TRBV29-1 combines with J gene TRBJ2-3; 12 bases match TRBD2. CDR3 size: 16 residues. Trimming cost V 1 base and J 8 bases; bases outside gene matches: 10. Germline assignment: CDR1 SQVTM and CDR2 ANQGSEA. In DNA form, the CDR3 reads TGCAGCGTTGAAGTGCTAGCGGGGGGGTTGGTCGGTACGCAGTATTTT. Protein product: CSVEVLAGGLVGTQYF.

The rearrangement uses TRBV4-1 and TRBJ1-1; a possible D gene is TRBD1 (5 bases). The CDR3 spans 14 residues. V was shortened by 2 bases and J by 1 base, with 8 bases between the two germline ends. Per germline, CDR1 MGHRA and CDR2 YSYEKL. The CDR3 DNA follows: TGCGCCAGCAGCCAACTGACAGCGAACACTGAAGCTTTCTTT. It codes for CASSQLTANTEAFF.

The chain recombines TRBV24-1 with TRBJ1-1, with a tentative D call TRBD1 (6 bases). Germline CDR1 reads KGHDR; CDR2 reads SFDVKD. CDR3 length equals 14 residues. Trimming shortened V by 4 bases and J by 1 base, and 9 bases separated the two germline ends. The CDR3 DNA follows: TGTGCCACCAGTGAAGCAGGGGAGAACACTGAAGCTTTCTTT. It translates to CATSEAGENTEAFF.

CDR3 sequence reads: CASSEGRGNSPLHF. CDR3 nucleotide sequence: TGTGCCAGCAGCGAGGGCAGGGGGAATTCACCCCTCCACTTT. V gene TRBV11-3 combines with J gene TRBJ1-6; 7 bases map to TRBD1. Germline CDR1 SGHNT, CDR2 YENEEA. V was pared by 5 bases and J by 7 bases, with 5 bases of the junction left unmatched. This CDR3 has 14 amino acids.

V and J are TRBV3-1 (or the pseudogene TRBV3-2) and TRBJ1-4; 7 bases are a match to TRBD1. CDR3 length: 14 amino acids. The germline CDR1 and CDR2 sequences are LGHDT and YNNKEL (reference sequence). The J segment lost 3 bases and the V segment lost 5 bases, leaving 3 bases of the junction unmatched. The CDR3 region is CASSFQGANEKLFF. The CDR3 region has the DNA TGTGCCAGCAGCTTCCAGGGGGCTAATGAAAAACTGTTTTTT.

This clone was counted once. This chain connects TRBV6-5 to TRBJ1-1; 10 nucleotides align to TRBD1. Germline V gene lookup returns CDR1 MNHEY and CDR2 SVGAGI. The trim removed 6 bases at V and 8 bases at J, leaving 9 bases unmatched. The CDR3 loop spans 14 amino acids. DNA for the CDR3: TGTGCCAGCAGCCGAGGACAGGGGGGCATGGAAGCTTTCTTT. Protein product: CASSRGQGGMEAFF.

The V and J genes are TRBV6-5 and TRBJ2-7; D unclear. V was trimmed by 0 bases and J by 3 bases, leaving 9 bases between them. The CDR3 sequence is 14 residues long. Germline CDR1 reads MNHEY; CDR2 reads SVGAGI. The CDR3 region is CASSYSQRLYEQYF. The CDR3 DNA follows: TGTGCCAGCAGTTACTCCCAGCGACTCTACGAGCAGTACTTC.

The V and J genes are TRBV6-2 or TRBV6-3 and TRBJ2-1; possible D gene TRBD2, 5 bases. V was trimmed by 5 bases and J by 4 bases, leaving 15 bases between them. Looked up from germline, CDR1 is MNHEY and CDR2 is SVGEGT. The CDR3 length is 15 residues. This chain's CDR3 is CASSRTWTLYNEQFF. DNA of the CDR3: TGTGCCAGCAGTCGGACTTGGACCTTATACAATGAGCAGTTCTTC.

The genes are TRBV21-1 and TRBJ1-3. TRBV21-1 represents a pseudogene. This CDR3 has 15 residues. The CDR3 is CASSKELSSGNTIYF. The CDR3 coding sequence is TGTGCCAGCAGCAAAGAACTGAGCTCTGGAAACACCATATATTTT.

The CDR3 DNA is TGTGCCAGCAGCTCATTCAGTTTTTTCGAAGCTTTCTTT. Translated, it gives CASSSFSFFEAFF. J is TRBJ1-1 and V is TRBV11-2; D unclear. Germline CDR1 SGHAT, CDR2 FQNNGV. There are 13 residues in the CDR3. Between the trimmed V and J ends, which lost 4 bases and 8 bases, there was a span of 14 bases. Drawing the rest from reference TRBV11-2 and TRBJ1-1, the complete variable domain is EAGVAQSPRYKIIEKRQSVAFWCNPISGHATLYWYQQILGQGPKLLIQFQNNGVVDDSQLPKDRFSAERLKGVDSTLKIQPAKLEDSAVYLCASSSFSFFEAFFGQGTRLTVV.

The chain joins TRBV10-3 to TRBJ2-7, with D possibly TRBD1 on 6 matching bases. V lost 4 bases and J 6 bases, leaving 16 bases between the germline ends. Germline CDR1 reads ENHRY; CDR2 reads SYGVKD. The CDR3 consists of 14 residues. The CDR3 loop is CAISGETTGSEQYF. CDR3 nucleotides: TGTGCCATCAGTGGGGAAACCACAGGGAGCGAGCAGTACTTC.

This chain uses TRBV9 with TRBJ2-2, with 9 bases that match TRBD1. Germline CDR1 reads SGDLS; CDR2 reads YYNGEE. V trimming: 4 bases; J trimming: 7 bases; junction bases outside the gene matches: 5. The CDR3 extends over 14 amino acids. The CDR3 coding sequence is TGTGCCAGCAGCCGGACAGGGGACGGCGGGGAGCTGTTTTTT. Translating gives CASSRTGDGGELFF.

For this clone: This CDR3 is also generated by other DNA sequences in the sample. The chain uses TRBV4-3 and TRBJ2-7; TRBD1 is a possible D gene (6 bases). The CDR3 covers 13 residues. Trimming shortened V by 2 bases and J by 3 bases, and 8 bases separated the two germline ends. Germline V lookup: CDR1 LGHNA, CDR2 YSLEER. CDR3 sequence: CASSQFRGYEQYF. The CDR3 nucleotides are TGCGCCAGCAGCCAATTCAGGGGCTACGAGCAGTACTTC.

J is TRBJ2-7 and V is TRBV9, with 9 bases that match TRBD1. V lost 1 base, J lost 6 bases, and 11 bases stayed unmatched. CDR3 length equals 16 residues. The germline gives CDR1 SGDLS, CDR2 YYNGEE. The DNA for the CDR3 is TGTGCCAGCAGCGTACACCTCCGGGGACAGGGTTGCGAGCAGTACTTC. Translating it yields CASSVHLRGQGCEQYF.

The chain links TRBV4-3 to TRBJ2-3, with 10 bases identical to TRBD2. This CDR3 spans 15 amino acids. CDR1 is LGHNA, CDR2 YSLEER, per germline. V lost 8 bases and J lost 2; bases outside the gene matches: 7. The CDR3 coding sequence is TGCGCCAGCGGTTCTACTAGCGGGACCACAGATACGCAGTATTTT. This sequence encodes CASGSTSGTTDTQYF.

The chain carries TRBV19 and TRBJ1-1, with a possible D match to TRBD1 (5 bases). This CDR3 contains 14 residues. In germline, CDR1 is LNHDA, CDR2 SQIVND (reference sequence). V dropped 3 bases and J dropped 0 bases, with 8 bases sitting between them. In nucleotides, the CDR3 is TGTGCCAGTAGTATTACAGGAATGAACACTGAAGCTTTCTTT. Its translation is CASSITGMNTEAFF.